This TCR beta chain derives from a study of blood T cells in healthy people across ages. This clonotype was picked up a small number of times. For the second PCR, which ran for roughly 6 to 12 cycles, a sample-barcoded 5' primer and a J-beta primer mix were used. Each CDR3 protein gets one entry after TCRdb re-called the 5' RACE reads with MiXCR. The sample has about 1 million distinct CDR3 sequences, approximately 26% seen once; the top ten hold approximately 0.75%. The CDR3 spans 15 residues. Germline loops: CDR1 SQVTM, CDR2 ANQGSEA. V shed 1 base and J 3 bases; nucleotides not matched to a gene: 6. The same sample was also used in a study of T cells of mothers and their children.

This chain connects TRBV29-1 to TRBJ2-7, with 10 positions matching TRBD1. This TCR derives from a girl aged 2-10 years in good health. The sample consisted of blood. CDR3 nucleotides: TGCAGCGTTGAAGGTCTGGGACAGGGGTACTACGAGCAGTACTTC. It is translated as CSVEGLGQGYYEQYF.